This T cell receptor beta chain emerged from a study of cytotoxic CD8 clonotypes in ibrutinib-treated CLL. At the level of the study: Patients gave response samples after a median approximately eleven months of treatment, range 6 to 36.

The germline V gene encodes CDR1 SGHDT and CDR2 YYEEEE. This CDR3 is built from 14 residues. Trimming pared 4 bases from V and 4 bases from J, leaving 13 bases between. Only in-frame clones appear in the TCRdb table, and some are missing; sequencing was by immunoSEQ multiplex PCR. This table holds about 250,000 clones, 60% to 75% found once. This clone was seen only once. Its antigen is not identified. The study's findings and limits: Baseline clonality, higher than in age-matched healthy donors, tracked circulating CD8+ T-cell counts.

The J gene is TRBJ2-3, the V gene TRBV5-6; tentative D call: TRBD1 (5 bases). This material consisted of PBMCs, taken after 24 months of ibrutinib treatment. This receptor was identified in a human donor with chronic lymphocytic leukemia. CDR3 in amino acids: CASSPLGPADTQYF. The CDR3 bases are TGTGCCAGCAGCCCTTTGGGGCCGGCAGATACGCAGTATTTT.